These 20 T cell receptor beta chains were all obtained from the same sample, sequenced in a study of metastatic and nonmetastatic thyroid tumors. Every patient was untreated before thyroid surgery. TCRdb re-called the PCR reads with MiXCR. The profile shows more than 10,000 clones, under 30% of them singletons. The sequenced sample was blood. These TCRs come from a male donor with papillary thyroid cancer or a benign thyroid nodule (not recorded which). Some clones in this sample may be carry-over from other donors' samples.

The chain recombines TRBV19 with TRBJ2-7; D gene unclear. Trimming took off 5 bases at V and 3 bases at J, with 11 bases between the two ends. This CDR3 has 13 residues. Germline V gene data show CDR1 as LNHDA and CDR2 as SQIVND (reference sequence). CDR3 protein: CASSVLSGYEQYF. In DNA form, the CDR3 reads TGTGCCAGTAGTGTCCTTAGTGGCTACGAGCAGTACTTC.

This clone showed up just a few times. This chain links TRBV28 with TRBJ1-3; TRBD1 matches at 7 bases. V gave up 2 bases and J gave up 2 bases; unmatched junction bases: 12. This CDR3 is built from 18 residues. Germline lookup yields CDR1 MDHEN and CDR2 SYDVKM. The CDR3, as DNA: TGTGCCAGCAGTTTAGGTTTCTCGAGGGGGCTGGCTGGAAACACCATATATTTT. This sequence encodes CASSLGFSRGLAGNTIYF.

This clone was counted a few times. The chain recombines TRBV12-3 or TRBV12-4 with TRBJ2-7, with a possible D match to TRBD1 (6 bases). V dropped 4 bases and J dropped 5 bases, with 12 bases sitting between them. The CDR3 consists of 13 residues. The CDR3 nucleotides read TGTGCCAGCAGTTATAACAGGGTGGACGAGCAGTACTTC. Amino acid sequence: CASSYNRVDEQYF.

This clone was found many times. V is TRBV5-4 and J is TRBJ1-5; TRBD1 matches at 10 bases. Germline CDR1 and CDR2: SGHNT and YYREEE (reference sequence). The CDR3 runs to 15 residues. With V trimmed by 2 bases and J by 3 bases, 2 bases remained unmatched. The CDR3 loop reads CASSLGTGANQPQHF. The CDR3 DNA follows: TGTGCCAGCAGCTTAGGGACAGGGGCCAATCAGCCCCAGCATTTT.

The chain is built from TRBV20-1 and TRBJ2-1; TRBD2 is a possible D gene (6 bases). The CDR3 is 14 residues long. From germline, CDR1 is DFQATT and CDR2 SNEGSKA (reference sequence). The germline V and J ends were trimmed by 0 bases and 7 bases, with 13 bases remaining between them. CDR3 bases: TGCAGTGCTAGAGATCTCGGGGGTCGGAATGAGCAGTTCTTC. Amino acids: CSARDLGGRNEQFF.

The chain combines TRBV20-1 with TRBJ2-7, with D perhaps TRBD1 (5 bases). CDR3 length equals 12 residues. Looked up from germline, CDR1 is DFQATT and CDR2 is SNEGSKA (reference sequence). The ends were cut back, 4 bases at V and 2 bases at J, with 9 bases in the middle. Here the CDR3 reads CSATDRTYEQYF. CDR3 sequence (DNA): TGCAGTGCTACAGACAGAACCTACGAGCAGTACTTC.

Many counts were recorded for this clone. Being one base from a much bigger clone, this may be a read error. Within the sample, other DNA sequences also encode this same CDR3. The CDR3 DNA reads TGTGCCAGCAGCGTAGGCGTGTCGCGTGGCTACACCTTT. It yields the protein CASSVGVSRGYTF. J is TRBJ1-2 and V is TRBV9; unclear D gene. Germline V gene sequence: CDR1 SGDLS, CDR2 YYNGEE. The length of the CDR3 is 13 residues. The complete variable domain, with remaining parts taken from reference TRBV9 and TRBJ1-2, reads DSGVTQTPKHLITATGQRVTLRCSPRSGDLSVYWYQQSLDQGLQFLIQYYNGEERAKGNILERFSAQQFPDLHSELNLSSLELGDSALYFCASSVGVSRGYTFGSGTRLTVV.

A few counts support this clone. This chain joins TRBV6-1 and TRBJ1-4; 7 nucleotides align to TRBD1. CDR3 length: 14 amino acids. CDR1 and CDR2 (germline): MNHNS, SASEGT. V shed 6 bases and J 5 bases; nucleotides not matched to a gene: 6. CDR3 sequence: CASSAGTENEKLFF. The CDR3 DNA reads as TGTGCCAGCAGCGCCGGGACAGAGAATGAAAAACTGTTTTTT.

The CDR3 DNA reads TGCGCCAGCAGCCAAGAGAGAAACTATGGCTACACCTTC. Translating gives CASSQERNYGYTF. The chain carries TRBV4-1 and TRBJ1-2; no definite D call. The V gene's germline CDR1 is MGHRA and CDR2 YSYEKL. The CDR3 runs 13 residues. Trimming removed 0 bases from V and 2 bases from J, with 4 bases in between.

Ten or more counts support this clone. V is TRBV7-3 and J is TRBJ1-2; D possibly corresponds to TRBD1 (6 bases). This CDR3 is 15 amino acids long. V was trimmed by 5 bases and J by 7 bases, leaving 20 bases between them. Germline V CDR1 and CDR2: SGHTA, FQGTGA. CDR3 amino acids: CASSARTDSRSGYTF. CDR3 coding DNA: TGTGCCAGCAGCGCGCGGACAGACTCCCGCTCTGGCTACACCTTC.

In this sample, this clone turned up a few times. The chain employs TRBV6-2 or TRBV6-3 and TRBJ2-3, with 10 positions matching TRBD2. The CDR3 is 15 amino acids. Germline CDR1 MNHEY, CDR2 SVGEGT. The ends lost 7 bases at V and 5 bases at J; junction bases unmatched: 9. The CDR3 region has the DNA TGTGCCAGCACCGACACTTCTAGCGGGAGAGATACGCAGTATTTT. It yields the protein CASTDTSSGRDTQYF.

The genes are TRBV20-1 and TRBJ2-7; D perhaps matches TRBD2 (6 bases). V was clipped by 6 bases and J by 4 bases, with 10 bases between them. CDR3 size: 11 residues. Germline CDR1 and CDR2: DFQATT and SNEGSKA (reference sequence). The CDR3 DNA is TGCAGTGCCCGCGGGGAGTACGAGCAGTACTTC. This encodes CSARGEYEQYF.

This clone was seen a handful of times. CDR3 sequence: CASRSEGFYNEQFF. The CDR3 nucleotides are TGTGCCAGTAGGTCGGAGGGATTCTACAATGAGCAGTTCTTC. This chain joins TRBV19 and TRBJ2-1, with a tentative D call TRBD2 (6 bases). Trimming stripped 6 bases from V and 3 bases from J, with 12 bases between. The CDR3 is made up of 14 amino acids. The germline gives CDR1 LNHDA, CDR2 SQIVND (reference sequence). Full variable domain (missing parts from reference TRBV19 and TRBJ2-1): DGGITQSPKYLFRKEGQNVTLSCEQNLNHDAMYWYRQDPGQGLRLIYYSQIVNDFQKGDIAEGYSVSREKKESFPLTVTSAQKNPTAFYLCASRSEGFYNEQFFGPGTRLTVL.

The CDR3 nucleotides are TGTGCCAGCAGCTCCATGCGACAGGGTGTCAACGAGCAGTACTTC. Translating it yields CASSSMRQGVNEQYF. The rearrangement links TRBV7-9 to TRBJ2-7, with 7 nucleotides matching TRBD1. The germline CDR1 and CDR2 sequences are SEHNR and FQNEAQ (reference sequence). The length of the CDR3 is 15 residues. J was trimmed by 5 bases and V by 4 bases; bases with no gene match: 11.

CDR3 amino acids: CASSPSPVANVLTF. The CDR3 DNA reads as TGTGCCAGCAGTCCCTCCCCCGTGGCCAACGTCCTGACTTTC. This chain links TRBV12-3 or TRBV12-4 with TRBJ2-6, with unresolved D. There are 14 residues in the CDR3. V was trimmed by 5 bases and J by 6 bases, leaving 11 bases between them.

This clone was seen many times. The chain employs TRBV19 and TRBJ2-3; D may be TRBD1 (6 bases). This CDR3 is 15 amino acids long. CDR1 is LNHDA, CDR2 SQIVND, per germline (reference sequence). The V gene lost 5 bases and the J gene lost 2 bases, with 14 bases spanning the gap. The CDR3 sequence is CASSVGQMITDTQYF. CDR3 bases: TGTGCCAGTAGTGTTGGACAGATGATCACAGATACGCAGTATTTT.

There are a few counts of this clone. The rearrangement joins TRBV28 to TRBJ2-5; 10 nucleotides line up with TRBD1. Germline V gene sequence: CDR1 MDHEN, CDR2 SYDVKM. V gave up 5 bases and J gave up 2 bases; unmatched junction bases: 11. The CDR3 loop spans 17 amino acids. CDR3 protein: CASSGRTGGSLQETQYF. CDR3 sequence (DNA): TGTGCCAGCAGTGGGCGGACAGGGGGGAGTCTGCAAGAGACCCAGTACTTC.

A few counts support this clone. Other DNA sequences in the same sample also yield this CDR3. This chain connects TRBV10-1 to TRBJ1-1; D gene uncertain. The CDR3 loop spans 13 amino acids. In germline, CDR1 is WNHNN, CDR2 SYGVQD (reference sequence). The V end was cut by 3 bases, the J end by 3 bases, with 8 bases between. CDR3 nucleotides: TGCGCCAGCAGTGACTCGAGGTACACTGAAGCTTTCTTT. Residues: CASSDSRYTEAFF.

In this sample, this clone turned up a few times. The rearrangement links TRBV6-4 to TRBJ2-1, with unresolved D. This CDR3 comprises 16 residues. CDR1 and CDR2 from the germline V gene are MRHNA and SNTAGT. The ends were cut back, 4 bases at V and 8 bases at J, with 21 bases in the middle. Here the CDR3 reads CASSVDSSTPSHEQFF. The CDR3 region has the DNA TGTGCCAGCAGTGTTGACTCCTCAACCCCTTCCCATGAGCAGTTCTTC.

This clone was seen more than once but under ten times. The chain joins TRBV27 to TRBJ2-2; D unclear. Trimming pared 0 bases from V and 10 bases from J, leaving 12 bases between. The length of the CDR3 is 14 residues. Germline V gene data show CDR1 as MNHEY and CDR2 as SMNVEV (reference sequence). DNA for the CDR3: TGTGCCAGCAGTTTATCCGGGTCCCCCGAGGAGCTGTTTTTT. Protein product: CASSLSGSPEELFF.